This entry concerns a single T cell receptor (beta chain). This entry is derived from a study of blood T cell repertoires in COVID-19. Some clones are missing from TCRdb's copy, which holds only in-frame ones; the method was immunoSEQ multiplex PCR. The sample consists of approximately 130,000 clones, about 77% of them appearing once. The V end lost 5 bases, the J end lost 1 base, and 7 bases lay between the germline ends. Germline V CDR1 and CDR2: SGHDT, YYEEEE. This CDR3 is built from 13 residues. The rearrangement links TRBV5-6 to TRBJ2-1, with D hard to call. The sequenced sample consisted of peripheral blood. The TCR comes from an elderly man with acute or convalescent COVID-19. The CDR3 region has the DNA TGTGCCAGCAGGGCAGGTTCCTACAATGAGCAGTTCTTC. It translates to CASRAGSYNEQFF.